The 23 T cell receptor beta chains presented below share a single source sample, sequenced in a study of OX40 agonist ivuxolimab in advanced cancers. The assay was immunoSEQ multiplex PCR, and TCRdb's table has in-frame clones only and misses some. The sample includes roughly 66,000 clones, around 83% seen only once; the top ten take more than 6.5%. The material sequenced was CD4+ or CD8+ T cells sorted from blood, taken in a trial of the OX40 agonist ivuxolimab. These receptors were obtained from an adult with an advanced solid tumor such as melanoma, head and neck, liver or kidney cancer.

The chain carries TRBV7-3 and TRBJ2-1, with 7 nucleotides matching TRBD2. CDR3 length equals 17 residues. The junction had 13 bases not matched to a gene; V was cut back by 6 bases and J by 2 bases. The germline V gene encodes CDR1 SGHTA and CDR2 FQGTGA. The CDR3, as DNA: TGTGCCAGCAGTCCAAGGAGCGGGGAGGTAGCCTACAATGAGCAGTTCTTC. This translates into CASSPRSGEVAYNEQFF. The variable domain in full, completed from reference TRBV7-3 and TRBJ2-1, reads GAGVSQTPSNKVTEKGKYVELRCDPISGHTALYWYRQSLGQGPEFLIYFQGTGAADDSGLPNDRFFAVRPEGSVSTLKIQRTERGDSAVYLCASSPRSGEVAYNEQFFGPGTRLTVL.

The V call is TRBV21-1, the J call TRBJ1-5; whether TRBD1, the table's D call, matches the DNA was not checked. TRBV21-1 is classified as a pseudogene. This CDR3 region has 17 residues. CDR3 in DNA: TGTGCCAGCAGCAAAGTCCCGGGCCAGGGAAACAATCAGCCCCAGCATTTT. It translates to CASSKVPGQGNNQPQHF.

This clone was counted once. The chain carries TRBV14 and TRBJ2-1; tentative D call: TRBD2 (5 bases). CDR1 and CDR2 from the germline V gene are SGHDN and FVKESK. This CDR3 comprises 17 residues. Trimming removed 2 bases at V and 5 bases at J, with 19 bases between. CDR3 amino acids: CASSQMIGGPVNNEQFF. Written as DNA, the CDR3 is TGTGCCAGCAGCCAAATGATTGGCGGGCCGGTTAACAATGAGCAGTTCTTC. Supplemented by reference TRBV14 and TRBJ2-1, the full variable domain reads EAGVTQFPSHSVIEKGQTVTLRCDPISGHDNLYWYRRVMGKEIKFLLHFVKESKQDESGMPNNRFLAERTGGTYSTLKVQPAELEDSGVYFCASSQMIGGPVNNEQFFGPGTRLTVL.

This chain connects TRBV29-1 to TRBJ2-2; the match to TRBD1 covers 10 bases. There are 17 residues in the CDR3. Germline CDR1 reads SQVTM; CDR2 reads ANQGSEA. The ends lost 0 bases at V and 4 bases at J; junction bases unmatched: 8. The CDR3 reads CSVEDPLRDRGTGELFF. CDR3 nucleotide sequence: TGCAGCGTTGAAGACCCCCTCCGGGACAGGGGCACCGGGGAGCTGTTTTTT.

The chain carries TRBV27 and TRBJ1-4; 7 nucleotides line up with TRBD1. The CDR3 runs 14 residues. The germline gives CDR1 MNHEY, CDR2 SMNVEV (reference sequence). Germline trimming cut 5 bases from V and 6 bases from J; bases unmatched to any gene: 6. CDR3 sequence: CASSRQGGDEKLFF. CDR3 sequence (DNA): TGTGCCAGCAGTCGACAGGGCGGGGATGAAAAACTGTTTTTT.

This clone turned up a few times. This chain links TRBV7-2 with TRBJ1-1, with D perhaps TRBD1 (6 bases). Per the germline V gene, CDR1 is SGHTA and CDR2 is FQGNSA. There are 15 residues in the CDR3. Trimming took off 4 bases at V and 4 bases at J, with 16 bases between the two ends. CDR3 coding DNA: TGTGCCAGCAGCTCCGTGAATACAGGGAGCACTGAAGCTTTCTTT. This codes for CASSSVNTGSTEAFF.

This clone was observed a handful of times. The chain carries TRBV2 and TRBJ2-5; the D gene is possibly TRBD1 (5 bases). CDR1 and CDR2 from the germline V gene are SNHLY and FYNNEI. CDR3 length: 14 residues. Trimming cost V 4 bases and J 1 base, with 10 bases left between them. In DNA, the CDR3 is TGTGCCAGCAGTGTCCAGGGAAGCCAAGAGACCCAGTACTTC. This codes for CASSVQGSQETQYF.

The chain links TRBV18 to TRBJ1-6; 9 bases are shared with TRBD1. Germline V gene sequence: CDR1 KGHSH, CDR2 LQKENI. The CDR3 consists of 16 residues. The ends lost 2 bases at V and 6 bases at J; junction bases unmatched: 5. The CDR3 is CASSPTGGGLNSPLHF. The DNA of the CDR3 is TGTGCCAGCTCACCAACAGGGGGCGGACTTAATTCACCCCTCCACTTT.

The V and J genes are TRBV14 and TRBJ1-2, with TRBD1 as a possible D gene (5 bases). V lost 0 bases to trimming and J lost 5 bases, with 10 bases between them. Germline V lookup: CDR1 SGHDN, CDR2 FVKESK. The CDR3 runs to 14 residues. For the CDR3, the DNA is TGTGCCAGCAGCCAAGAGCAGGGAGGATATGGCTACACCTTC. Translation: CASSQEQGGYGYTF.

CDR3 region: CASSLSLAGVREQFF. The CDR3 nucleotides are TGTGCCAGCAGCTTGTCGCTAGCGGGGGTAAGGGAGCAGTTCTTC. V is TRBV5-5 and J is TRBJ2-1; 10 bases map to TRBD2. This CDR3 spans 15 amino acids. V lost 1 base and J lost 10; bases outside the gene matches: 8. Germline values: CDR1 SGHKS, CDR2 YYEKEE (reference sequence).

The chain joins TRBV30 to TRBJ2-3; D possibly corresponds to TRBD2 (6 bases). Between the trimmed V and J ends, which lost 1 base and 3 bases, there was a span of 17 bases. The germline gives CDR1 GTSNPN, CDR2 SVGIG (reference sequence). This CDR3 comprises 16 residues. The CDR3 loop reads CAWSGGVSLQTDTQYF. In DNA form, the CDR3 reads TGTGCCTGGAGTGGGGGGGTTAGCCTCCAGACAGATACGCAGTATTTT.

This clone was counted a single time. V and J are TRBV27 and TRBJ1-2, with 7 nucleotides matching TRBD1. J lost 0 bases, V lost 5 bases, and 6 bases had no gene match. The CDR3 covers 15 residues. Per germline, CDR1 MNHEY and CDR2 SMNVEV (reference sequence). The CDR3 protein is CASSNPRGANYGYTF. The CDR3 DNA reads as TGTGCCAGCAGTAACCCCAGGGGGGCTAACTATGGCTACACCTTC.

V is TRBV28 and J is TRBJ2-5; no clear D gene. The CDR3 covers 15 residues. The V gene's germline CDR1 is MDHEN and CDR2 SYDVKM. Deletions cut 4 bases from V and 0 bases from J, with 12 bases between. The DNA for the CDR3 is TGTGCCAGCAGTTCGGGTCGTCCGTACCAAGAGACCCAGTACTTC. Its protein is CASSSGRPYQETQYF.

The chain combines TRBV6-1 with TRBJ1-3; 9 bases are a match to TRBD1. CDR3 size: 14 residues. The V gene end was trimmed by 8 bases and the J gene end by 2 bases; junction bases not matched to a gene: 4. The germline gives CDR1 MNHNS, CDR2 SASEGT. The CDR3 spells CASRDRGTGNTIYF. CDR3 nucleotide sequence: TGTGCCAGCCGCGACAGGGGGACTGGAAACACCATATATTTT.

The chain's CDR3 is CASSALGLGVNSPLHF. CDR3 nucleotide sequence: TGTGCCAGCAGTGCCTTGGGACTGGGGGTTAATTCACCCCTCCACTTT. This chain connects TRBV2 to TRBJ1-6; D possibly corresponds to TRBD1 (5 bases). The ends were cut back, 4 bases at V and 6 bases at J, with 16 bases in the middle. CDR3 length: 16 residues. Germline V gene lookup returns CDR1 SNHLY and CDR2 FYNNEI.

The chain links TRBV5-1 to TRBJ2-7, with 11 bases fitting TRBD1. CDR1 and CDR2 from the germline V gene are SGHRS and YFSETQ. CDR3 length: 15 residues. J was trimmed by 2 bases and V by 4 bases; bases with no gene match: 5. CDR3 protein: CASSPGTGGAYEQYV. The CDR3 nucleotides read TGCGCCAGCAGCCCCGGGACAGGGGGGGCCTACGAGCAGTACGTC.

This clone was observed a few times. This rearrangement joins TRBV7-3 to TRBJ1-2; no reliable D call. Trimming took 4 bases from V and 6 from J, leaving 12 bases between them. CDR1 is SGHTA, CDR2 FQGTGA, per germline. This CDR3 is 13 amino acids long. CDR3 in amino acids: CASSSFPPDGYTF. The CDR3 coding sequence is TGTGCCAGCAGCTCATTTCCTCCGGATGGCTACACCTTC.

Here the CDR3 DNA reads TGTGCCTGGAGTGTGACAGCTAACACTGAAGCTTTCTTT. It translates to CAWSVTANTEAFF. The rearrangement links TRBV30 to TRBJ1-1, with D possibly being TRBD1 (5 bases). This CDR3 is 13 amino acids long. Between the trimmed V and J ends, which lost 0 bases and 2 bases, there was a span of 7 bases. From germline, CDR1 is GTSNPN and CDR2 SVGIG (reference sequence).

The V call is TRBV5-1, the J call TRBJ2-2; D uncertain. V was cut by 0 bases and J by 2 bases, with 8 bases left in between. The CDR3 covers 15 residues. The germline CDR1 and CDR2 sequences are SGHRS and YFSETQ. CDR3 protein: CASSLGRVNTGELFF. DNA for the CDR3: TGCGCCAGCAGCTTGGGCAGAGTAAACACCGGGGAGCTGTTTTTT.

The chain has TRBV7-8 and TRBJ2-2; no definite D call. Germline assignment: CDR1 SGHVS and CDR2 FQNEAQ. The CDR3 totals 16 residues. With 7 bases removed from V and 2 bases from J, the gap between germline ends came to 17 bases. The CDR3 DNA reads TGTGCCAGCATCCTCCGCGGTGGGGTAAACACCGGGGAGCTGTTTTTT. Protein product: CASILRGGVNTGELFF.

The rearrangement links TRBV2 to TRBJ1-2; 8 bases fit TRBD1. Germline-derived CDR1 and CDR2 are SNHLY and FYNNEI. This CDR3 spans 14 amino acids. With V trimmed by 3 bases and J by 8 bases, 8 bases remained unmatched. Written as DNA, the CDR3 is TGTGCCAGCAGTGACGTACGGACAGGGTTCGGCTACACCTTC. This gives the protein CASSDVRTGFGYTF.

The DNA for the CDR3 is TGTGCCAGCAGCTTAAACACTGATCCGAACACTGAAGCTTTCTTT. This encodes CASSLNTDPNTEAFF. The genes are TRBV7-8 and TRBJ1-1, with no clear D. The length of the CDR3 is 15 residues. Germline values: CDR1 SGHVS, CDR2 FQNEAQ. The V gene lost 2 bases and the J gene lost 1 base, with 11 bases spanning the gap.

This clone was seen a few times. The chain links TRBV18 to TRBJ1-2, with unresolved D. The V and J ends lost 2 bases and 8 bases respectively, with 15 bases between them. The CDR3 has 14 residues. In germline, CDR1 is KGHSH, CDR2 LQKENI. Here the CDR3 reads CASSPAGLMEGYTF. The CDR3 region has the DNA TGTGCCAGCTCACCAGCCGGATTGATGGAAGGCTACACCTTC.